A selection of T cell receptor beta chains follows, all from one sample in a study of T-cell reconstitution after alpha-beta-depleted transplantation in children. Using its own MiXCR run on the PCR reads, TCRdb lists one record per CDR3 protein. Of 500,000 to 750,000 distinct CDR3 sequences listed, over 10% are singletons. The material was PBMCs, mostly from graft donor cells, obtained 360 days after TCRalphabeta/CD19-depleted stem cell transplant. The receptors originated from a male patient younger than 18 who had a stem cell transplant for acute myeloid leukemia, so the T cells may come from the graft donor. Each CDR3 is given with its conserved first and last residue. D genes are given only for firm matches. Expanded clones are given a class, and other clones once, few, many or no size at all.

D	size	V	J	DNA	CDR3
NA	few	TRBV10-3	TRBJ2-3	TGTGCCATCAGTGAGAGCCCGGGCTACCCCACGCAGTATTTT	CAISESPGYPTQYF
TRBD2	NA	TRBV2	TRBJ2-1	TGTGCCAGCAGCGTCGGGACTAGCGGGCCCTCCTACAATGAGCAGTTCTTC	CASSVGTSGPSYNEQFF
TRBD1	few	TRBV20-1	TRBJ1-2	TGCAGTGCTAGAGATAACAAGGGGGCGTACTATGGCTACACCTTC	CSARDNKGAYYGYTF
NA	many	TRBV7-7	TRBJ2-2	TGTGCTAGCAGCCCCGCCGGGTTGGGCGGGGAGCTGTTTTTT	CASSPAGLGGELFF
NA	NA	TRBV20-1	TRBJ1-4	TGCAGTGCTTGGGTGGATGAAAAACTGTTTTTT	CSAWVDEKLFF
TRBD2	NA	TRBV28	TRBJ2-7	TGTGCCAGCAGTCCCTCTAGCGGGGGAGGGCACGAGCAGTACTTC	CASSPSSGGGHEQYF
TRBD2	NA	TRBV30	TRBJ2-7	TGTGCCTGGAAGCTAGCGGGAGCTAGCGAGCAGTACTTC	CAWKLAGASEQYF
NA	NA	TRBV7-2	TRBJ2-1	TGTGCCAGCAGCTTAGGGGTCGGGGCCTACAATGAGCAGTTCTTC	CASSLGVGAYNEQFF
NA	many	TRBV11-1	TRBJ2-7	TGTGCCAGCAGCTTAGCTCGAGAGCGGTACTTC	CASSLARERYF
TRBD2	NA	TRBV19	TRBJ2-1	TGTGCCAGTACCGAGGCAGCGGGAGGTTACAATGAGCAGTTCTTC	CASTEAAGGYNEQFF
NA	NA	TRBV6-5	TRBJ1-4	TGTGCCAGCAGTTACTCAGGCAGGGATACGGAAAAACTGTTTTTT	CASSYSGRDTEKLFF
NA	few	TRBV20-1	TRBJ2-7	TGCAGTGCTAGAGCTGCAAGGACAGCCGACGAGCAGTACTTC	CSARAARTADEQYF
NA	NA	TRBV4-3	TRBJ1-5	TGCGCCAGCAGCCAAGCAGTCGTCAGCAATCAGCCCCAGCATTTT	CASSQAVVSNQPQHF
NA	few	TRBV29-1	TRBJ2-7	TGCAGCGTTGAATCTGGGGGCGCCCAGGACGAGCAGTACTTC	CSVESGGAQDEQYF
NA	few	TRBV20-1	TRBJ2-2	TGCAGTGCTAGAGGCGACAGGTGGGAGGATAACGGGGAGCTGTTTTTT	CSARGDRWEDNGELFF
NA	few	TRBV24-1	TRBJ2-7	TGTGCCACCCCGGAGGGGGGTTCCTACGAGCAGTACTTC	CATPEGGSYEQYF
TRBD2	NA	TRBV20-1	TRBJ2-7	TGCAGTGCCCATGCAGCTAGCGGGAGTACCTACGAGCAGTACTTC	CSAHAASGSTYEQYF
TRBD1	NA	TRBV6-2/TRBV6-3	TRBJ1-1	TGTGCCAGCAGTCCTACCAGGACAGGGCAGGCTGAAGCTTTCTTT	CASSPTRTGQAEAFF
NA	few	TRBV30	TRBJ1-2	TGTGCCTGGAGTTCCTCCAGAGGCCGAGATGGCTACACCTTC	CAWSSSRGRDGYTF
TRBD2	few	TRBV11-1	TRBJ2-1	TGTGCCAGCACCCCCGGCTTACTAGCGGGAGATTGGGGAGGCTCCTACAATGAGCAGTTCTTC	CASTPGLLAGDWGGSYNEQFF
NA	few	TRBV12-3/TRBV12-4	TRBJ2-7	TGTGCCAGCAGTTTACCCCCCTTAGGGAACGAGCAGTACTTC	CASSLPPLGNEQYF
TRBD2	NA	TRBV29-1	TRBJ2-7	TGCAGCGTGAAGGGACTAGCGGGTCCCTACGAGCAGTACTTC	CSVKGLAGPYEQYF
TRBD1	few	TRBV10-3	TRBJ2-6	TGTGCCATCAGTCACTTACCGGGACAGGGCCGCTCTGGGGCCAACGTCCTGACTTTC	CAISHLPGQGRSGANVLTF
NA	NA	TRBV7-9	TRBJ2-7	TGTGCCAGCAGCCTCCACGACTACGAGCAGTACTTC	CASSLHDYEQYF